One and the same sample provided the 14 T cell receptor beta chains below, sequenced in a study of chemoradiotherapy in HPV16-positive cancers. Data came from immunoSEQ multiplex PCR; TCRdb stores just in-frame clones and leaves some out. The sample contains a few thousand clones, 75% to 90% of which appear only once. Here the sequenced sample was tumor tissue, taken from a patient who underwent chemoradiotherapy. The origin of the receptors is a human donor with HPV-associated anogenital cancer.

This clone was seen more than once but under ten times. V gene TRBV29-1 combines with J gene TRBJ2-5; D might be TRBD1 or TRBD2, each matching 5 bases. V lost 8 bases and J lost 4, with 17 bases in between. This CDR3 is built from 13 residues. CDR1 SQVTM and CDR2 ANQGSEA come from the germline V gene. The CDR3 DNA reads TGCAGCTTCACCCGGGTTGGGGGAGAGACCCAGTACTTC. Protein: CSFTRVGGETQYF.

The chain combines TRBV4-1 with TRBJ2-3; 9 bases are a match to TRBD1. From germline, CDR1 is MGHRA and CDR2 YSYEKL. The CDR3 is 14 amino acids. V trimming: 4 bases; J trimming: 5 bases; junction bases outside the gene matches: 4. CDR3 region: CASSLGTGKDTQYF. The DNA for the CDR3 is TGCGCCAGCAGCCTCGGGACAGGGAAAGATACGCAGTATTTT.

The rearrangement uses TRBV29-1 and TRBJ2-5; 8 nucleotides line up with TRBD1. Germline CDR1 and CDR2: SQVTM and ANQGSEA. The CDR3 sequence is 13 residues long. V shed 4 bases and J 0 bases; nucleotides not matched to a gene: 1. In DNA form, the CDR3 reads TGCAGCGTTGGGGACAGGTACCAAGAGACCCAGTACTTC. This codes for CSVGDRYQETQYF.

The V and J genes are TRBV7-3 and TRBJ2-1; D is unclear. This CDR3 spans 15 amino acids. V lost 5 bases to trimming and J lost 0 bases, with 11 bases between them. Germline CDR1 is SGHTA and CDR2 is FQGTGA. The CDR3 region is CASSPMASSYNEQFF. The CDR3 DNA is TGTGCCAGCAGCCCAATGGCCAGCTCCTACAATGAGCAGTTCTTC.

By sample fraction, this clone is hyperexpanded (1% or more). The V gene is TRBV5-6, the J gene TRBJ2-2; 9 bases fit TRBD2. CDR1 and CDR2 from the germline V gene are SGHDT and YYEEEE. V lost 7 bases and J lost 8; bases outside the gene matches: 9. The CDR3 runs to 14 residues. The DNA for the CDR3 is TGTGCCAGCTTCGGGACTAGCATGTCGGGGGAGCTGTTTTTT. It specifies CASFGTSMSGELFF.

The chain has TRBV5-4 and TRBJ2-5; the match to TRBD2 covers 9 bases. This CDR3 contains 16 residues. CDR1 and CDR2 from the germline V gene are SGHNT and YYREEE (reference sequence). V lost 4 bases, J lost 3 bases, and 10 bases stayed unmatched. The CDR3 nucleotides are TGTGCCAGCAGCCGTATGACTAGCGGAGTAAAAGAGACCCAGTACTTC. Its protein product is CASSRMTSGVKETQYF.

The chain recombines TRBV14 with TRBJ2-5, with TRBD2 matching 8 bases. This CDR3 is 16 amino acids long. Germline loops: CDR1 SGHDN, CDR2 FVKESK. V was clipped by 1 base and J by 4 bases; unmatched bases: 8. CDR3 in DNA: TGTGCCAGCAGCCAAGTTACGCCCGGGAGGGCAGAGACCCAGTACTTC. Translated, it gives CASSQVTPGRAETQYF.

The CDR3 nucleotides read TGTGCCAGCTTCCAGGGGAGAATTGGCTACACCTTC. It is translated as CASFQGRIGYTF. The chain combines TRBV2 with TRBJ1-2; D perhaps matches TRBD1 (6 bases). V lost 8 bases to trimming and J lost 7 bases, with 14 bases between them. This CDR3 has 12 residues. Per germline, CDR1 SNHLY and CDR2 FYNNEI.

This clone was detected only once. This sequence joins TRBV2 and TRBJ2-2; 8 bases line up with TRBD2. Germline V gene data show CDR1 as SNHLY and CDR2 as FYNNEI. V trimming: 7 bases; J trimming: 6 bases; junction bases outside the gene matches: 7. The length of the CDR3 is 14 residues. As DNA, the CDR3 is TGTGCCAGCAACGGCGGGAGGCGAGCCGGGGAGCTGTTTTTT. Amino acid sequence: CASNGGRRAGELFF.

The chain links TRBV7-6 to TRBJ1-4, with D possibly TRBD1 on 6 matching bases. Trimming took off 6 bases at V and 5 bases at J, with 13 bases between the two ends. Per germline, CDR1 SGHVS and CDR2 FNYEAQ. This CDR3 is 14 amino acids long. In DNA form, the CDR3 reads TGTGCCAGCAGACCCGAGGGGGGGAATGAAAAACTGTTTTTT. It translates to CASRPEGGNEKLFF.

The table lists this clone with a few counts. This chain joins TRBV5-1 and TRBJ2-5; D might be TRBD1 (9 bases). This CDR3 spans 15 amino acids. Germline lookup yields CDR1 SGHRS and CDR2 YFSETQ. V was cut by 5 bases and J by 6 bases, with 20 bases left in between. CDR3 DNA sequence: TGCGCCAGCAGTTGGGTTAGCGGGACAGGGCAGACCCAGTACTTC. Translated: CASSWVSGTGQTQYF.

This rearrangement joins TRBV5-1 to TRBJ2-2; D is possibly TRBD1 (6 bases). The CDR3 is 15 amino acids. V gave up 6 bases and J gave up 0 bases, with 12 bases separating them. The germline V gene has CDR1 SGHRS and CDR2 YFSETQ. The CDR3 here is CASTPGHSNTGELFF. CDR3 DNA: TGCGCCAGCACGCCGGGACACTCGAACACCGGGGAGCTGTTTTTT.

This chain links TRBV11-2 with TRBJ2-1; 7 bases agree with TRBD1. Germline CDR1 reads SGHAT; CDR2 reads FQNNGV. V lost 5 bases and J lost 4; bases outside the gene matches: 2. This CDR3 contains 13 residues. For the CDR3, the DNA is TGTGCCAGCAGCCCGGACAGGTACAATGAGCAGTTCTTC. Amino acids: CASSPDRYNEQFF.

The rearrangement uses TRBV7-3 and TRBJ2-5; a weak D match, TRBD1 (6 bases). In germline, CDR1 is SGHTA, CDR2 FQGTGA. This CDR3 is built from 14 residues. Trimming took 3 bases from V and 2 from J, leaving 10 bases between them. CDR3: CASSLGHQQETQYF. CDR3 in DNA: TGTGCCAGCAGCTTGGGACACCAACAAGAGACCCAGTACTTC.